These 27 T cell receptor beta chains came from one sample sequenced in a study of Ad26.COV2.S vaccination and SARS-CoV-2 variants. As for treatment: roughly 19 received Ad26.COV2.S at low or high dose, single or two shots; 5 received placebo; per-sample allocation not given. Sampling was performed 63 days after the first vaccine or placebo injection. Produced via immunoSEQ multiplex PCR; TCRdb's table is partial and in-frame only. The sample includes 400,000 to 500,000 clones, 85% to 90% of them seen just once. The sequencing here drew on peripheral blood, taken in a trial of Ad26.COV2.S vaccine versus placebo. The origin of the receptors is a person aged 18-65 years who received the Ad26.COV2.S COVID-19 vaccine or a placebo.

The rearrangement joins TRBV6-8 to TRBJ2-2, with 9 bases fitting TRBD1. V was pared by 6 bases and J by 5 bases, with 10 bases of the junction left unmatched. CDR3 size: 16 residues. Germline V gene sequence: CDR1 MNHGY, CDR2 SAAAGT. The CDR3 region has the DNA TGTGCCAGCAGAGAGCTTCGGACAGGGGTAACCGGGGAGCTGTTTTTT. Its translation: CASRELRTGVTGELFF.

The chain has TRBV4-1 and TRBJ2-2, with D possibly being TRBD1 or TRBD2 (5 bases each). Germline V lookup: CDR1 MGHRA, CDR2 YSYEKL. The CDR3 totals 17 residues. Trimming left V 1 base short and J 0 bases short, with 12 bases between. For the CDR3, the DNA is TGCGCCAGCAGCCAAGCCTACGGGACGGCGAACACCGGGGAGCTGTTTTTT. Translating gives CASSQAYGTANTGELFF.

V and J are TRBV7-3 and TRBJ1-2, with a weak D call TRBD1 (6 bases). The CDR3 totals 15 residues. V was clipped by 5 bases and J by 4 bases, with 17 bases between them. The germline gives CDR1 SGHTA, CDR2 FQGTGA. For the CDR3, the DNA is TGTGCCAGCAGCCCCGTTGGGGGCCAAACCTATGGCTACACCTTC. Its translation is CASSPVGGQTYGYTF. Drawing the rest from reference TRBV7-3 and TRBJ1-2, the complete variable domain is GAGVSQTPSNKVTEKGKYVELRCDPISGHTALYWYRQSLGQGPEFLIYFQGTGAADDSGLPNDRFFAVRPEGSVSTLKIQRTERGDSAVYLCASSPVGGQTYGYTFGSGTRLTVV.

To note about this clone: Other DNA sequences in the sample encode the same CDR3. The CDR3 loop reads CASSPGTGGYTGELFF. DNA of the CDR3: TGCGCCAGCAGCCCTGGGACAGGGGGCTACACCGGGGAGCTGTTTTTT. This chain uses TRBV5-1 with TRBJ2-2; 12 bases map to TRBD1. The CDR3 has 16 amino acids. V lost 4 bases to trimming and J lost 3 bases; unmatched junction nucleotides: 4. Germline CDR1 SGHRS, CDR2 YFSETQ.

The chain has TRBV27 and TRBJ1-5; D unresolved. Germline V lookup: CDR1 MNHEY, CDR2 SMNVEV (reference sequence). This CDR3 is 15 amino acids long. V was pared by 7 bases and J by 2 bases, with 15 bases between. The CDR3 nucleotides are TGTGCCAGCACTTCCATCACCCGGGGCAATCAGCCCCAGCATTTT. The encoded protein is CASTSITRGNQPQHF.

This rearrangement joins TRBV12-3 or TRBV12-4 to TRBJ2-3; D call uncertain. The V gene lost 6 bases and the J gene lost 1 base, with 5 bases spanning the gap. This CDR3 contains 12 residues. The CDR3 DNA is TGTGCCAGCAGATACCGCACAGATACGCAGTATTTT. Its translation: CASRYRTDTQYF.

This clone was recorded once. This chain's CDR3 is CASIRSGELFF. DNA for the CDR3: TGTGCCAGCATAAGGTCCGGGGAGCTGTTTTTT. The genes are TRBV12-3 or TRBV12-4 and TRBJ2-2; no reliable D call. The CDR3 length is 11 residues. Trimming shortened V by 7 bases and J by 6 bases, and 6 bases separated the two germline ends.

The V gene is TRBV19, the J gene TRBJ1-6, with D unclear. Trimming took 8 bases from V and 3 from J, leaving 11 bases between them. The CDR3 runs 14 residues. Per the germline V gene, CDR1 is LNHDA and CDR2 is SQIVND (reference sequence). CDR3 residues: CASGQPVYNSPLHF. DNA of the CDR3: TGTGCCAGTGGGCAGCCAGTCTATAATTCACCCCTCCACTTT.

The V call is TRBV27, the J call TRBJ1-6; D gene uncertain. The ends were cut back, 5 bases at V and 7 bases at J, with 18 bases in the middle. The CDR3 is 16 amino acids. Germline assignment: CDR1 MNHEY and CDR2 SMNVEV (reference sequence). The CDR3 DNA reads as TGTGCCAGCAGTCCCTTCCTCTTGGGCGGAAATTCACCCCTCCACTTT. It is translated as CASSPFLLGGNSPLHF.

V usage is TRBV7-8 and J usage is TRBJ1-5; 12 bases fit TRBD1. The CDR3 extends over 15 amino acids. CDR1 and CDR2 from the germline V gene are SGHVS and FQNEAQ. The J segment lost 4 bases and the V segment lost 5 bases, leaving 3 bases of the junction unmatched. CDR3 residues: CASSPGQGANQPQHF. The DNA for the CDR3 is TGTGCCAGCAGCCCGGGACAGGGGGCGAATCAGCCCCAGCATTTT.

The rearrangement joins TRBV14 to TRBJ1-1; 8 bases are a match to TRBD1. Germline-derived CDR1 and CDR2 are SGHDN and FVKESK. After removal of 3 bases from V and 3 bases from J, the junction contained 9 bases not matched to a gene. The length of the CDR3 is 16 residues. The CDR3 sequence is CASSQETGGVHTEAFF. DNA for the CDR3: TGTGCCAGCAGCCAGGAAACAGGGGGAGTACACACTGAAGCTTTCTTT.

The rearrangement joins TRBV19 to TRBJ2-1, with TRBD2 identical over 14 bases. The CDR3 loop spans 19 amino acids. Germline-derived CDR1 and CDR2 are LNHDA and SQIVND (reference sequence). V trimming: 3 bases; J trimming: 7 bases; junction bases outside the gene matches: 14. CDR3 in amino acids: CASSIYPRLAGGRGNEQFF. The CDR3 DNA follows: TGTGCCAGTAGTATTTACCCCCGACTAGCGGGGGGGCGGGGGAATGAGCAGTTCTTC.

The J gene is TRBJ1-1, the V gene TRBV5-8; D remains unclear. The V gene lost 0 bases and the J gene lost 7 bases, with 7 bases spanning the gap. The V gene's germline CDR1 is SGHTS and CDR2 YDEGEE. The CDR3 runs to 12 residues. CDR3 bases: TGTGCCAGCAGCTTGGGGCTGCGTGAAGCTTTCTTT. The encoded protein is CASSLGLREAFF.

V gene TRBV28 combines with J gene TRBJ1-1, with D unresolved. The CDR3 totals 16 residues. Germline V CDR1 and CDR2: MDHEN, SYDVKM. V lost 5 bases, J lost 0 bases, and 16 bases lay in between. CDR3 coding DNA: TGTGCCAGCAGTCCCCTTGCACTTACGGTGAACACTGAAGCTTTCTTT. It specifies CASSPLALTVNTEAFF.

This clone was found once. This chain links TRBV11-3 with TRBJ2-5, with D perhaps being TRBD1 or TRBD2 (7 bases each). The germline V and J ends were trimmed by 5 bases and 2 bases, with 15 bases remaining between them. This CDR3 has 15 amino acids. The germline V gene has CDR1 SGHNT and CDR2 YENEEA. CDR3 DNA sequence: TGTGCCAGCAGCCTGGGGGGGACAGAACAAGAGACCCAGTACTTC. Translation gives CASSLGGTEQETQYF.

V and J are TRBV6-1 and TRBJ2-3, with 12 nucleotides matching TRBD2. Germline-derived CDR1 and CDR2 are MNHNS and SASEGT. CDR3 length: 15 residues. V was pared by 2 bases and J by 10 bases, with 7 bases of the junction left unmatched. The CDR3 DNA sequence: TGTGCCAGCAGTGAACTAGCGGGGGGGGTAGTGTCGCAGTATTTT. Residues: CASSELAGGVVSQYF.

This clone was counted once. This rearrangement joins TRBV5-4 to TRBJ1-1; D is possibly TRBD1 (6 bases). The CDR3 contains 15 residues. Trimming removed 1 base at V and 1 base at J, with 11 bases between. The germline gives CDR1 SGHNT, CDR2 YYREEE (reference sequence). This CDR3 reads CASSLRGQKNTEAFF. CDR3 DNA: TGTGCCAGCAGCTTGAGGGGACAAAAGAACACTGAAGCTTTCTTT.

V and J are TRBV4-3 and TRBJ1-5, with D hard to call. Looked up from germline, CDR1 is LGHNA and CDR2 is YSLEER. CDR3 length equals 14 residues. The V end was cut by 1 base, the J end by 5 bases, with 9 bases between. CDR3 residues: CASSQARGDQPQHF. The CDR3 DNA follows: TGCGCCAGCAGCCAAGCGCGGGGAGATCAGCCCCAGCATTTT.

V and J are TRBV28 and TRBJ1-5; D is possibly TRBD1 (5 bases). V was trimmed by 5 bases and J by 8 bases, leaving 16 bases between them. CDR1 and CDR2 (germline): MDHEN, SYDVKM. CDR3 length: 14 amino acids. The CDR3 DNA follows: TGTGCCAGCAGTCTCCCGGGGGACGGCAAGCCCCAGCATTTT. Encoded protein: CASSLPGDGKPQHF.

The chain has TRBV4-2 and TRBJ1-1; D call uncertain. V was shortened by 0 bases and J by 3 bases, with 17 bases between the two germline ends. From germline, CDR1 is LGHNA and CDR2 YNFKEQ. The CDR3 is 17 residues long. Here the CDR3 reads CASSQDKVSTWDTEAFF. The CDR3 DNA reads as TGTGCCAGCAGCCAAGATAAAGTGAGTACTTGGGACACTGAAGCTTTCTTT.

CDR3 protein: CASSLEGGSSGNTIYF. Here the CDR3 DNA reads TGTGCCAGCAGCTTAGAGGGAGGGTCCTCTGGAAACACCATATATTTT. This sequence joins TRBV7-2 and TRBJ1-3; D unclear. Germline V lookup: CDR1 SGHTA, CDR2 FQGNSA. The CDR3 has 16 amino acids. Between the trimmed V and J ends, which lost 1 base and 0 bases, there was a span of 10 bases.

With regard to this clone: Other nucleotide sequences from this sample produce the same CDR3. DNA of the CDR3: TGTGCCAGCAGCTTTAGCGTTAGCACAGATACGCAGTATTTT. It encodes CASSFSVSTDTQYF. This sequence joins TRBV7-2 and TRBJ2-3; tentatively, D is TRBD2 (5 bases). CDR1 and CDR2 (germline): SGHTA, FQGNSA. The CDR3 extends over 14 amino acids. Between the trimmed V and J ends, which lost 3 bases and 0 bases, there was a span of 7 bases.

The V call is TRBV5-4, the J call TRBJ2-1; 11 bases agree with TRBD2. Trimming took 5 bases from V and 5 from J; bases not matched to a gene: 3. The germline gives CDR1 SGHNT, CDR2 YYREEE (reference sequence). This CDR3 has 14 residues. CDR3 bases: TGTGCCAGCAGTAGGACTAGCGGGCACAATGAGCAGTTCTTC. Its protein is CASSRTSGHNEQFF.

V usage is TRBV24-1 and J usage is TRBJ2-1, with a tentative D call TRBD1 (5 bases). The length of the CDR3 is 13 residues. CDR1 is KGHDR and CDR2 is SFDVKD in the germline V gene. Between the trimmed V and J ends, which lost 9 bases and 7 bases, there was a span of 15 bases. In nucleotides, the CDR3 is TGTGCCACCGGGGCAGCCCCGGGTAATGAGCAGTTCTTC. Translation: CATGAAPGNEQFF.

A single count supports this clone. The chain joins TRBV5-8 to TRBJ2-5; D is possibly TRBD1 or TRBD2 (5 bases each). CDR3 length equals 13 residues. Trimming took off 0 bases at V and 2 bases at J, with 5 bases between the two ends. Germline CDR1 reads SGHTS; CDR2 reads YDEGEE. In DNA form, the CDR3 reads TGTGCCAGCAGCTTGGGGGGGCAAGAGACCCAGTACTTC. Translating gives CASSLGGQETQYF.

CDR3 sequence (DNA): TGTGCCAGTAGTCCGAGACAGGGGGAGACCGGGGAGCTGTTTTTT. It specifies CASSPRQGETGELFF. The rearrangement links TRBV19 to TRBJ2-2, with 9 bases lining up with TRBD1. Germline V gene lookup returns CDR1 LNHDA and CDR2 SQIVND (reference sequence). Unmatched junction bases numbered 6, after V lost 5 bases and J lost 5 bases. This CDR3 has 15 residues.

This sequence joins TRBV28 and TRBJ1-4; no clear D gene. V lost 1 base, J lost 5 bases, and 11 bases lay in between. Germline V gene sequence: CDR1 MDHEN, CDR2 SYDVKM. This CDR3 comprises 15 residues. The CDR3 region is CASSLFPSPNEKLFF. The CDR3 bases are TGTGCCAGCAGTTTATTCCCAAGTCCGAATGAAAAACTGTTTTTT. The full variable domain, in which reference TRBV28 and TRBJ1-4 provide the parts outside the CDR3, is DVKVTQSSRYLVKRTGEKVFLECVQDMDHENMFWYRQDPGLGLRLIYFSYDVKMKEKGDIPEGYSVSREKKERFSLILESASTNQTSMYLCASSLFPSPNEKLFFGSGTQLSVL.